One sample yielded the 19 T cell receptor beta chains listed below, sequenced in a study of T-cell reconstitution after alpha-beta-depleted transplantation in children. Unique molecular identifiers were incorporated into the prepared TCRbeta library. TCRdb used MiXCR to reprocess the PCR reads, holding one entry per CDR3 protein. The sample includes approximately 490,000 distinct CDR3 sequences, under 15% seen only once; the top ten take less than 6.5%. This specimen consisted of PBMCs from the stem cell graft donor, obtained from the stem cell graft. The receptor source for this set is a human donor who donated a stem cell graft to a child with combined immunodeficiency.

This clonotype was seen only a few times. The genes are TRBV7-9 and TRBJ1-1; D unresolved. This CDR3 has 14 residues. Per the germline V gene, CDR1 is SEHNR and CDR2 is FQNEAQ (reference sequence). Deletions cut 5 bases from V and 3 bases from J, with 13 bases between. In DNA, the CDR3 is TGTGCCAGCAGCGTTGGGAGGATTTACACTGAAGCTTTCTTT. It codes for CASSVGRIYTEAFF.

This chain connects TRBV5-5 to TRBJ2-7, with TRBD2 matching 12 bases. Germline assignment: CDR1 SGHKS and CDR2 YYEKEE (reference sequence). This CDR3 spans 17 amino acids. Losses at the gene ends were 1 base for V and 4 bases for J; bases not matched to a gene: 9. CDR3 loop: CASSLSLAGGLEYEQYF. CDR3 DNA sequence: TGTGCCAGCAGCTTGTCTCTAGCGGGGGGGCTCGAGTACGAGCAGTACTTC.

Ten or more counts support this clonotype. The rearrangement links TRBV6-5 to TRBJ1-1; the D is unclear. Germline loops: CDR1 MNHEY, CDR2 SVGAGI. The CDR3 sequence is 13 residues long. The V gene lost 2 bases and the J gene lost 4 bases, with 8 bases spanning the gap. The CDR3 bases are TGTGCCAGCAGTTACGGGTATAGCACTGAAGCTTTCTTT. It yields the protein CASSYGYSTEAFF.

V is TRBV10-3 and J is TRBJ2-7, with no clear D. The CDR3 extends over 12 amino acids. Trimming pared 11 bases from V and 3 bases from J, leaving 14 bases between. Germline values: CDR1 ENHRY, CDR2 SYGVKD. The CDR3 region is CAAAQVYYEQYF. As DNA, the CDR3 is TGTGCCGCGGCCCAGGTTTACTACGAGCAGTACTTC.

This CDR3 is CSVKWGPSPAYEQYF. The CDR3 DNA reads as TGCAGCGTTAAGTGGGGACCGTCCCCAGCCTACGAGCAGTACTTC. The V gene is TRBV29-1, the J gene TRBJ2-7, with D perhaps given as TRBD1 or TRBD2 (5 bases each). This CDR3 has 15 amino acids. The germline V gene has CDR1 SQVTM and CDR2 ANQGSEA. V lost 5 bases and J 2 bases, leaving 19 bases between the germline ends.

This clonotype was seen a handful of times. The chain employs TRBV9 and TRBJ2-3; D possibly corresponds to TRBD1 (6 bases). CDR1 and CDR2 from the germline V gene are SGDLS and YYNGEE. The CDR3 runs 16 residues. Deletions cut 0 bases from V and 3 bases from J, with 14 bases between. CDR3: CASSVAHRATTDTQYF. The DNA for the CDR3 is TGTGCCAGCAGCGTAGCCCACAGGGCTACTACAGATACGCAGTATTTT.

This clonotype has a handful of counts. The chain recombines TRBV29-1 with TRBJ1-2, with D hard to call. V was cut by 7 bases and J by 0 bases, with 15 bases left in between. CDR3 length: 14 residues. Germline CDR1 reads SQVTM; CDR2 reads ANQGSEA. This chain's CDR3 is CSADPEAANYGYTF. The CDR3 DNA follows: TGCAGCGCTGACCCAGAAGCAGCTAACTATGGCTACACCTTC.

In this sample, this clonotype turned up a few times. The V gene is TRBV12-3 or TRBV12-4, the J gene TRBJ2-5; 7 bases fit TRBD2. The CDR3 contains 14 residues. V shed 6 bases, J shed 5 bases, and the junction held 9 bases outside the gene matches. The CDR3 region has the DNA TGTGCCAGCAGCTTAAGCGGGGCCCCGGAGACCCAGTACTTC. Translation gives CASSLSGAPETQYF.

At least ten counts were recorded for this clonotype. This chain connects TRBV12-3 or TRBV12-4 to TRBJ2-7; 8 bases are shared with TRBD2. This CDR3 spans 15 amino acids. Unmatched junction bases numbered 6, after V lost 3 bases and J lost 2 bases. The CDR3 DNA sequence: TGTGCCAGCAGTTTGGAGGCGGGGGGCACCTACGAGCAGTACTTC. Protein: CASSLEAGGTYEQYF.

This clonotype was counted at least ten times. The DNA of the CDR3 is TGTGCCAGCACCTTGGGGGGTTCATCCTACGAGCAGTACTTC. As protein: CASTLGGSSYEQYF. The chain carries TRBV7-3 and TRBJ2-7; D is possibly TRBD2 (6 bases). Germline V gene sequence: CDR1 SGHTA, CDR2 FQGTGA. Trimming shortened V by 7 bases and J by 1 base, and 14 bases separated the two germline ends. CDR3 size: 14 residues.

The rearrangement links TRBV20-1 to TRBJ2-1; the match to TRBD2 covers 10 bases. The CDR3 sequence is 15 residues long. V trimming: 4 bases; J trimming: 9 bases; junction bases outside the gene matches: 12. Per germline, CDR1 DFQATT and CDR2 SNEGSKA (reference sequence). In DNA form, the CDR3 reads TGCAGTGCTATAACGGGACTAGCGTGGAGTACTGAGCAGTTCTTC. This sequence encodes CSAITGLAWSTEQFF.

This clonotype has a handful of counts. The chain joins TRBV20-1 to TRBJ2-3; D is unresolved. V was shortened by 3 bases and J by 7 bases, with 5 bases between the two germline ends. Germline CDR1 reads DFQATT; CDR2 reads SNEGSKA (reference sequence). The CDR3 spans 10 residues. CDR3 sequence reads: CSASRNTQYF. In nucleotides, the CDR3 is TGCAGTGCTAGTCGTAATACGCAGTATTTT.

Only a few counts were recorded for this clonotype. The chain carries TRBV20-1 and TRBJ1-4; the D gene is possibly TRBD1 (6 bases). Trimming removed 0 bases from V and 3 bases from J, with 14 bases in between. This CDR3 is 16 amino acids long. Germline loops: CDR1 DFQATT, CDR2 SNEGSKA (reference sequence). CDR3 DNA sequence: TGCAGTGCTAGAGATCTGGGGGGCGCCGCTAATGAAAAACTGTTTTTT. It codes for CSARDLGGAANEKLFF.

This rearrangement joins TRBV20-1 to TRBJ2-3; no clear D gene. The CDR3 length is 16 residues. Per the germline V gene, CDR1 is DFQATT and CDR2 is SNEGSKA (reference sequence). Trimming cost V 3 bases and J 2 bases, with 18 bases left between them. The CDR3: CSARRRRAHHTDTQYF. CDR3 bases: TGCAGTGCTAGGCGGAGAAGGGCCCACCACACAGATACGCAGTATTTT.

This clonotype turned up a few times. This chain joins TRBV7-9 and TRBJ2-1, with TRBD2 matching over 11 bases. The V gene end was trimmed by 2 bases and the J gene end by 3 bases; junction bases not matched to a gene: 6. Germline V gives CDR1 SEHNR, CDR2 FQNEAQ (reference sequence). The CDR3 is 17 residues long. This CDR3 reads CASSLPRGTSGYNEQFF. The DNA of the CDR3 is TGTGCCAGCAGCTTACCCCGGGGGACTAGCGGCTACAATGAGCAGTTCTTC.

This clonotype was counted only a few times. The chain has TRBV5-6 and TRBJ2-3; D might be TRBD2 (6 bases). The CDR3 contains 20 residues. Per germline, CDR1 SGHDT and CDR2 YYEEEE. V lost 2 bases to trimming and J lost 3 bases, with 28 bases between them. The CDR3 DNA is TGTGCCAGCAGCTTTGGGTCTAGCGTGTTGCTCTTAAGTGAAACAGATACGCAGTATTTT. This gives the protein CASSFGSSVLLLSETDTQYF.

In its sample, this clonotype was seen many times. The chain couples TRBV5-1 to TRBJ2-5; D not certain. The CDR3 length is 13 residues. V lost 2 bases to trimming and J lost 5 bases, with 10 bases between them. Germline-derived CDR1 and CDR2 are SGHRS and YFSETQ. CDR3 sequence (DNA): TGCGCCAGCAGCTTTATGATTGGGGAGACCCAGTACTTC. Amino acids: CASSFMIGETQYF.

The chain recombines TRBV4-3 with TRBJ2-3, with D uncertain. Germline V lookup: CDR1 LGHNA, CDR2 YSLEER. The V gene lost 4 bases and the J gene lost 3 bases, with 17 bases spanning the gap. CDR3 length: 16 residues. Here the CDR3 reads CASSRSGLFGTDTQYF. CDR3 coding DNA: TGCGCCAGCAGCCGTTCGGGTCTCTTTGGAACAGATACGCAGTATTTT.

This rearrangement joins TRBV9 to TRBJ2-7; 8 bases fit TRBD2. Germline CDR1 and CDR2: SGDLS and YYNGEE. The CDR3 has 15 amino acids. Trimming took 0 bases from V and 7 from J; bases not matched to a gene: 9. The CDR3 coding sequence is TGTGCCAGCAGCGTAGGTCTTAGCGGGACTAAAGAGCAGTACTTC. This gives the protein CASSVGLSGTKEQYF.